This TCR beta chain derives from a study of cytomegalovirus exposure and HLA in healthy donors. Whole-study results and caveats: In vitro testing confirmed a few CMV-associated chains as specific for CMV antigens. Judged likely to be a sequencing artifact was a cluster of highly shared sequence variants.

60 Vbeta and 13 Jbeta primers were used in PCR. Some clones are missing from TCRdb's copy, which holds only in-frame ones; the method was immunoSEQ multiplex PCR. The top ten clones hold 0.85% to 1% of a sample with fewer than 200,000 clones, approximately 90% of them seen once. The CDR3 has 15 amino acids. The ends were cut back, 1 base at V and 11 bases at J, with 20 bases in the middle. On this clone: Its target is not known.

The V gene is TRBV23-1, the J gene TRBJ2-5; D possibly corresponds to TRBD2 (5 bases). TRBV23-1 is an open reading frame, and its role is uncertain. Sequencing used PBMCs. This receptor was obtained from a woman aged 25 to 39 in good health and CMV-seronegative. CDR3 residues: CASSQCRIGNGEQYF. Written as DNA, the CDR3 is TGCGCCAGCAGTCAATGCCGTATAGGCAATGGGGAGCAGTACTTC.